Listed below are T cell receptor beta chains from one sample, sequenced in a study of tumor-infiltrating lymphocytes in primary liver carcinoma. TCRdb processed the multiplex PCR reads anew with MiXCR; each CDR3 protein has one entry. The data hold a few hundred thousand distinct CDR3 sequences, with 58% observed a single time. Specimen: peripheral blood. The receptors derive from a woman aged 25-40 years with primary liver carcinoma and hepatitis B virus infection. Both conserved end residues are part of each CDR3. Each record gives: V gene, D gene, J gene, clone size, CDR3 protein, CDR3 DNA. The D gene is left open where the match is weak. Rows give clone size only sometimes, using once, few, many, or a class for an expanded clone.

TRBV4-2	.	TRBJ1-2	few	CASSQGEGNYGYTF	TGTGCCAGCAGCCAAGGGGAGGGTAACTATGGCTACACCTTC
TRBV20-1	.	TRBJ1-4	.	CSARSFGTADEKLFF	TGCAGTGCTAGATCGTTCGGGACGGCAGATGAAAAACTGTTTTTT
TRBV11-2	.	TRBJ2-3	.	CTSSFRGSTDTQYF	TGTACCAGCAGCTTCCGCGGGAGCACAGATACGCAGTATTTT
TRBV30	.	TRBJ1-5	.	CAWSVRLAANQPQHF	TGTGCCTGGAGTGTACGGTTGGCAGCTAATCAGCCCCAGCATTTT
TRBV29-1	.	TRBJ2-3	many	CSVEILTDTQYF	TGCAGCGTGGAGATCCTGACAGATACGCAGTATTTT
TRBV29-1	.	TRBJ2-1	.	CSVGTIVGYNEQFF	TGCAGCGTTGGGACCATCGTGGGGTACAATGAGCAGTTCTTC
TRBV7-9	.	TRBJ2-1	.	CASSLPIGAGEQFF	TGTGCCAGCAGCTTACCTATAGGGGCCGGAGAGCAGTTCTTC
TRBV6-6	.	TRBJ2-1	.	CASGHSSNEQFF	TGTGCCAGCGGCCATTCAAGTAATGAGCAGTTCTTC
TRBV6-1	TRBD2	TRBJ2-7	once	CASRLSTSVRYSYEQYF	TGTGCCAGCAGGCTCTCGACTAGCGTGAGGTACTCCTACGAGCAGTACTTC
TRBV6-1	.	TRBJ2-1	.	CASGEARLNEQFF	TGTGCCAGCGGTGAAGCGCGGCTCAATGAGCAGTTCTTC
TRBV5-6	.	TRBJ2-1	few	CASSFGSPPEQFF	TGTGCCAGCAGCTTCGGGTCCCCACCTGAGCAGTTCTTC
TRBV5-1	.	TRBJ2-1	.	CASSLVGEPYNEQFF	TGCGCCAGCAGCTTGGTTGGGGAGCCCTACAATGAGCAGTTCTTC
TRBV6-1	.	TRBJ2-1	few	CASSELIEGYNEQFF	TGTGCCAGCAGTGAATTGATAGAGGGTTACAATGAGCAGTTCTTC
TRBV4-2	.	TRBJ2-3	many	CASSQDFGAAPDTQYF	TGTGCCAGCAGCCAAGATTTTGGAGCTGCTCCAGATACGCAGTATTTT
TRBV7-2	.	TRBJ2-3	.	CASRTSFYTDTQYF	TGTGCCAGCAGAACTAGCTTTTACACAGATACGCAGTATTTT
TRBV7-9	.	TRBJ1-2	.	CASSLTQEGYTF	TGTGCCAGCAGCTTAACTCAGGAGGGCTACACCTTC
TRBV11-3	.	TRBJ2-1	.	CASSQKAEGYNEQYF	TGTGCCAGCAGCCAGAAAGCGGAGGGCTACAATGAGCAATACTTC
TRBV12-3/TRBV12-4	.	TRBJ2-5	many	CASAAGGIQETQYF	TGTGCCAGCGCAGCAGGGGGGATCCAAGAGACCCAGTACTTC
TRBV12-3/TRBV12-4	.	TRBJ2-6	many	CASSFGDGGANVLTF	TGTGCCAGCAGTTTTGGGGACGGTGGGGCCAACGTCCTGACTTTC